One and the same sample provided the 21 T cell receptor beta chains below, sequenced in a study of blood T cell repertoires in COVID-19. Clones were sequenced by immunoSEQ multiplex PCR, and TCRdb holds only the in-frame ones, with some missing. The data show some 130,000 clones, with 86% seen just once and 15% to 20% held by the top ten. Sample: peripheral blood. Every receptor here comes from a woman in her fifties or sixties who had recovered from COVID-19.

The CDR3 spells CASSFQTGSYGYTF. CDR3 DNA sequence: TGTGCCAGCAGTTTTCAAACAGGGTCCTATGGCTACACCTTC. The chain links TRBV28 to TRBJ1-2; tentatively, D is TRBD1 (6 bases). The V gene lost 3 bases and the J gene lost 4 bases, with 12 bases spanning the gap. Germline V gene sequence: CDR1 MDHEN, CDR2 SYDVKM. The CDR3 extends over 14 amino acids.

The CDR3: CASLSSYNEQFF. The CDR3 DNA follows: TGTGCCAGCCTGAGCTCCTACAATGAGCAGTTCTTC. This chain connects TRBV5-4 to TRBJ2-1; unclear D gene. V lost 7 bases, J lost 0 bases, and 5 bases lay in between. CDR3 size: 12 residues. Looked up from germline, CDR1 is SGHNT and CDR2 is YYREEE (reference sequence).

CDR3 coding DNA: TGCGCCAGCAGCCAGGTACAGGGGGCTGGCTACACCTTC. Its protein is CASSQVQGAGYTF. V gene TRBV4-1 combines with J gene TRBJ1-2; TRBD1 aligns across 9 bases. The CDR3 contains 13 residues. The germline CDR1 and CDR2 sequences are MGHRA and YSYEKL. After removal of 3 bases from V and 7 bases from J, the junction contained 3 bases not matched to a gene.

The chain is built from TRBV9 and TRBJ2-5; D ambiguous. Trimming left V 0 bases short and J 5 bases short, with 8 bases between. Germline CDR1 reads SGDLS; CDR2 reads YYNGEE. The CDR3 runs to 13 residues. This CDR3 reads CASSVGYGETQYF. The CDR3 DNA sequence: TGTGCCAGCAGCGTAGGCTACGGGGAGACCCAGTACTTC. Filled out from reference TRBV9 and TRBJ2-5, the complete variable domain reads DSGVTQTPKHLITATGQRVTLRCSPRSGDLSVYWYQQSLDQGLQFLIQYYNGEERAKGNILERFSAQQFPDLHSELNLSSLELGDSALYFCASSVGYGETQYFGPGTRLLVL.

V is TRBV7-2 and J is TRBJ1-6, with D unclear. Germline CDR1 reads SGHTA; CDR2 reads FQGNSA. This CDR3 has 13 amino acids. Trimming stripped 1 base from V and 7 bases from J, with 5 bases between. The CDR3 bases are TGTGCCAGCAGCTTAGAACGGAATTCACCCCTCCACTTT. Translation gives CASSLERNSPLHF.

This chain connects TRBV2 to TRBJ2-3; TRBD1 matches at 7 bases. Trimming took 1 base from V and 4 from J; bases not matched to a gene: 11. In germline, CDR1 is SNHLY, CDR2 FYNNEI. The CDR3 is made up of 17 amino acids. The CDR3 protein is CASSEETTGLGADTQYF. The CDR3 bases are TGTGCCAGCAGTGAAGAGACGACAGGGTTGGGCGCAGATACGCAGTATTTT.

This sequence joins TRBV5-4 and TRBJ2-3; no reliable D call. The germline V gene has CDR1 SGHNT and CDR2 YYREEE (reference sequence). CDR3 length equals 13 residues. V lost 9 bases, J lost 2 bases, and 13 bases lay in between. The CDR3 loop reads CATSNQVTDTQYF. In nucleotides, the CDR3 is TGTGCCACCAGTAATCAGGTCACAGATACGCAGTATTTT.

The chain joins TRBV27 to TRBJ2-7; 10 nucleotides agree with TRBD2. Germline trimming cut 1 base from V and 6 bases from J; bases unmatched to any gene: 6. Germline-derived CDR1 and CDR2 are MNHEY and SMNVEV (reference sequence). This CDR3 contains 15 residues. CDR3 protein: CASSLFSGRGSEQYF. The CDR3 nucleotides read TGTGCCAGCAGTTTATTCAGCGGGAGGGGTTCCGAGCAGTACTTC.

The rearrangement joins TRBV7-8 to TRBJ1-1; the D gene is possibly TRBD1 (5 bases). V dropped 5 bases and J dropped 5 bases, with 15 bases sitting between them. Germline loops: CDR1 SGHVS, CDR2 FQNEAQ. The CDR3 has 14 residues. The CDR3: CASSLLSGETEAFF. CDR3 nucleotides: TGTGCCAGCAGCCTGCTTTCGGGGGAGACTGAAGCTTTCTTT.

This chain joins TRBV18 and TRBJ2-3; 7 positions agree with TRBD1. CDR1 and CDR2 from the germline V gene are KGHSH and LQKENI. After removal of 2 bases from V and 1 base from J, the junction contained 3 bases not matched to a gene. This CDR3 is 15 amino acids long. As DNA, the CDR3 is TGTGCCAGCTCACCAACGACAGGGCGCACAGATACGCAGTATTTT. Its translation is CASSPTTGRTDTQYF.

V is TRBV29-1 and J is TRBJ1-2; D is uncertain. Germline CDR1 and CDR2: SQVTM and ANQGSEA. This CDR3 spans 10 amino acids. The V end lost 3 bases, the J end lost 10 bases, and 9 bases lay between the germline ends. The DNA for the CDR3 is TGCAGCGTTGATCGGGGTACCTACACCTTC. Translation: CSVDRGTYTF.

V usage is TRBV27 and J usage is TRBJ1-1; D perhaps matches TRBD1 (5 bases). The V gene's germline CDR1 is MNHEY and CDR2 SMNVEV (reference sequence). The CDR3 is 15 residues long. Trimming stripped 6 bases from V and 4 bases from J, with 18 bases between. In nucleotides, the CDR3 is TGTGCCAGCAGGGTAATTTCTGGGGGGAGCACTGAAGCTTTCTTT. It translates to CASRVISGGSTEAFF.

This rearrangement joins TRBV11-2 to TRBJ1-3; possible D gene TRBD1, 5 bases. V was pared by 3 bases and J by 8 bases, with 26 bases between. CDR1 is SGHAT and CDR2 is FQNNGV in the germline V gene. The CDR3 sequence is 18 residues long. CDR3 in amino acids: CASSLGRSGRSLGDTIYF. The CDR3 DNA sequence: TGTGCCAGCAGCTTGGGACGCAGCGGGAGGTCGCTTGGGGACACCATATATTTT.

The V and J genes are TRBV28 and TRBJ2-2; 9 bases fit TRBD2. This CDR3 contains 17 residues. Germline V gives CDR1 MDHEN, CDR2 SYDVKM. V lost 6 bases, J lost 2 bases, and 10 bases stayed unmatched. Here the CDR3 reads CASSQGLALTNTGELFF. CDR3 coding DNA: TGTGCCAGCAGCCAGGGACTAGCCCTAACAAACACCGGGGAGCTGTTTTTT. The full variable domain, completed using reference TRBV28 and TRBJ2-2, is DVKVTQSSRYLVKRTGEKVFLECVQDMDHENMFWYRQDPGLGLRLIYFSYDVKMKEKGDIPEGYSVSREKKERFSLILESASTNQTSMYLCASSQGLALTNTGELFFGEGSRLTVL.

This chain uses TRBV12-3 or TRBV12-4 with TRBJ2-1; D unclear. V was trimmed by 3 bases and J by 6 bases, leaving 9 bases between them. The length of the CDR3 is 13 residues. Here the CDR3 reads CASSFGPSNEQFF. The CDR3 coding sequence is TGTGCCAGCAGTTTCGGTCCGAGCAATGAGCAGTTCTTC.

This sequence joins TRBV11-3 and TRBJ2-1; 8 bases fit TRBD2. The CDR3 runs to 15 residues. V shed 8 bases, J shed 6 bases, and the junction held 12 bases outside the gene matches. CDR1 and CDR2 from the germline V gene are SGHNT and YENEEA. The DNA for the CDR3 is TGTGCCAGCGGCCTCAGCGGGAGATCAGTCAATGAGCAGTTCTTC. Residues: CASGLSGRSVNEQFF. Drawing the rest from reference TRBV11-3 and TRBJ2-1, the complete variable domain is EAGVVQSPRYKIIEKKQPVAFWCNPISGHNTLYWYLQNLGQGPELLIRYENEEAVDDSQLPKDRFSAERLKGVDSTLKIQPAELGDSAVYLCASGLSGRSVNEQFFGPGTRLTVL.

The chain joins TRBV2 to TRBJ2-1, with 8 bases identical to TRBD1. V lost 2 bases, J lost 5 bases, and 8 bases stayed unmatched. Per germline, CDR1 SNHLY and CDR2 FYNNEI. This CDR3 has 16 residues. CDR3 protein: CASSEFPGQVNNEQFF. The CDR3 region has the DNA TGTGCCAGCAGTGAATTTCCGGGACAGGTCAACAATGAGCAGTTCTTC.

This clone has just a few counts. J is TRBJ1-1 and V is TRBV12-5, with 8 positions matching TRBD1. CDR3 length equals 14 residues. V was clipped by 3 bases and J by 4 bases; unmatched bases: 4. Germline-derived CDR1 and CDR2 are LGHNT and FRNRAP. The chain's CDR3 is CASGFQGAGTEAFF. The CDR3 DNA sequence: TGTGCTAGTGGTTTTCAGGGGGCAGGCACTGAAGCTTTCTTT.

The CDR3 region is CASSSKETSLPYNEQFF. The CDR3, as DNA: TGTGCCAGCAGCTCCAAAGAGACTAGCTTACCCTACAATGAGCAGTTCTTC. V is TRBV11-2 and J is TRBJ2-1; the match to TRBD2 covers 7 bases. J was trimmed by 2 bases and V by 4 bases; bases with no gene match: 11. In germline, CDR1 is SGHAT, CDR2 FQNNGV. The CDR3 loop spans 17 amino acids. Drawing the rest from reference TRBV11-2 and TRBJ2-1, the complete variable domain is EAGVAQSPRYKIIEKRQSVAFWCNPISGHATLYWYQQILGQGPKLLIQFQNNGVVDDSQLPKDRFSAERLKGVDSTLKIQPAKLEDSAVYLCASSSKETSLPYNEQFFGPGTRLTVL.

The gene calls are TRBV6-2 or TRBV6-3 and TRBJ1-5; D may be TRBD1 (5 bases). Trimming took 6 bases from V and 0 from J, leaving 18 bases between them. This CDR3 contains 17 residues. Germline V gene lookup returns CDR1 MNHEY and CDR2 SVGEGT. CDR3 sequence reads: CASSSYMWGDSNQPQHF. In DNA form, the CDR3 reads TGTGCCAGCAGCTCTTACATGTGGGGGGATAGCAATCAGCCCCAGCATTTT.

This clone has a single count. The chain is built from TRBV6-1 and TRBJ2-7, with 7 bases fitting TRBD2. Per germline, CDR1 MNHNS and CDR2 SASEGT. V dropped 2 bases and J dropped 2; count of bases not matched to a gene: 6. This CDR3 has 15 residues. Here the CDR3 reads CASSESKRGPYEQYF. DNA for the CDR3: TGTGCCAGCAGTGAATCGAAGCGGGGCCCCTACGAGCAGTACTTC.